The next 7 T cell receptor beta chains were all read from a single sample in a study of T cells in women clearing cervical HPV infection. Clones were read by immunoSEQ multiplex PCR, and TCRdb kept only the in-frame ones, dropping some. The listing contains some 33,000 clones. Sequencing input: blood buffy coat. These receptors were taken from a woman aged 18 to 75 with a cervical HPV16 infection that either progressed to CIN3+ or cleared (not recorded which).

About this clone: The read stops 3 residues short of the end of the CDR3; the missing end is completed from the germline J gene. The V gene is TRBV5-6, the J gene TRBJ1-1; the D gene is possibly TRBD1 (5 bases). The length of the CDR3 is 12 residues. Germline-derived CDR1 and CDR2 are SGHDT and YYEEEE. The DNA read from the CDR3 is TGTGCCAGCAGCTTGGGGGCAGGGGAA. It translates to CASSLGAGE. The CDR3 in full is CASSLGAGEAFF.

In the case of this clone: Sequencing ends 3 residues short of the CDR3 end; the germline J gene provides the rest. J is TRBJ1-2 and V is TRBV19; the match to TRBD1 covers 8 bases. CDR1 LNHDA and CDR2 SQIVND come from the germline V gene (reference sequence). The CDR3 has 15 residues. After removal of 3 bases from V and 5 bases from J, the junction contained 8 bases not matched to a gene. CDR3 sequence reads: CASSIGTGLLYGYTF. The part of the CDR3 DNA that was read is TGTGCCAGTAGTATTGGGACAGGACTACTTTATGGC.

In terms of frequency, this clone is medium-sized. The read falls 3 residues short of the CDR3 end, and the missing part is taken from the germline J gene. The rearrangement joins TRBV19 to TRBJ1-2; 8 nucleotides align to TRBD1. From germline, CDR1 is LNHDA and CDR2 SQIVND (reference sequence). CDR3 length: 12 amino acids. The CDR3 loop is CASSRQGNGYTF. CDR3 bases read: TGTGCCAGTAGTCGACAGGGGAACGGC.

With respect to this clone: Sequencing ends 3 residues short of the CDR3 end; the germline J gene provides the rest. This chain links TRBV11-2 with TRBJ2-3; maybe TRBD2 (6 bases). CDR1 SGHAT and CDR2 FQNNGV come from the germline V gene. This CDR3 is 14 amino acids long. Trimming removed 7 bases at V and 4 bases at J, with 15 bases between. The CDR3 is CASTPRERSDTQYF. The sequenced CDR3 bases are TGTGCCAGCACTCCACGGGAGCGGTCAGATACG. Drawing the rest from reference TRBV11-2 and TRBJ2-3, the complete variable domain is EAGVAQSPRYKIIEKRQSVAFWCNPISGHATLYWYQQILGQGPKLLIQFQNNGVVDDSQLPKDRFSAERLKGVDSTLKIQPAKLEDSAVYLCASTPRERSDTQYFGPGTRLTVL.

Of note for this clone: The read stops 3 residues short of the end of the CDR3; the missing end is completed from the germline J gene. The chain is built from TRBV7-8 and TRBJ1-2; 9 nucleotides match TRBD1. The CDR3 covers 15 residues. CDR1 is SGHVS and CDR2 is FQNEAQ in the germline V gene. The CDR3 loop reads CASSPPGQGRGGYTF. CDR3 bases read: TGTGCCAGCAGCCCCCCCGGACAGGGGCGGGGAGGC.

In the case of this clone: The read ends 3 residues shy of where the CDR3 ends; the end is completed using the germline J gene. This chain uses TRBV28 with TRBJ1-6, with 9 bases identical to TRBD1. Losses at the gene ends were 10 bases for V and 10 bases for J; bases not matched to a gene: 11. Germline CDR1 MDHEN, CDR2 SYDVKM. The CDR3 spans 14 residues. This CDR3 reads CATASDRGRSPLHF. The sequenced CDR3 bases are TGTGCCACAGCGAGTGACAGGGGGAGATCACCC.

For this clone: The sequence runs out 3 residues before the end of the CDR3; the remainder is reconstructed from the germline J gene. V is TRBV6-2 or TRBV6-3 and J is TRBJ2-7, with D uncertain. The V gene lost 2 bases and the J gene lost 2 bases, with 13 bases spanning the gap. CDR1 is MNHEY, CDR2 SVGEGT, per germline. CDR3 length: 15 residues. The CDR3 is CASSYRVGMAYEQYF. Partial CDR3 DNA: TGTGCCAGCAGTTACAGGGTAGGAATGGCCTACGAG.